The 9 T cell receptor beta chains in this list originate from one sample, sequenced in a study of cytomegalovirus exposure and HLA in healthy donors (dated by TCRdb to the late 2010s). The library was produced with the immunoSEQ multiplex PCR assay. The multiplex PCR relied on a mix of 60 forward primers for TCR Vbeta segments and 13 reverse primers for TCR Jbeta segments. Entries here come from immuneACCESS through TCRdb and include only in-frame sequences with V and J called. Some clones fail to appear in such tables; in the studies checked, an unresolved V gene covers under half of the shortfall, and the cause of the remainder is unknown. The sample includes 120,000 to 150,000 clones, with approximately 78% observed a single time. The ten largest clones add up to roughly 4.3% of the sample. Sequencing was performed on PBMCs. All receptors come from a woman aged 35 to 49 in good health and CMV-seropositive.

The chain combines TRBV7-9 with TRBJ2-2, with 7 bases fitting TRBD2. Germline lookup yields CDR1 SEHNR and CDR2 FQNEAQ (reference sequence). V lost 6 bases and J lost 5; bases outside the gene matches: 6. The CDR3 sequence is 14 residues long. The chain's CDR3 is CASRVASGTGELFF. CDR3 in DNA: TGTGCCAGCAGGGTGGCTAGCGGAACCGGGGAGCTGTTTTTT.

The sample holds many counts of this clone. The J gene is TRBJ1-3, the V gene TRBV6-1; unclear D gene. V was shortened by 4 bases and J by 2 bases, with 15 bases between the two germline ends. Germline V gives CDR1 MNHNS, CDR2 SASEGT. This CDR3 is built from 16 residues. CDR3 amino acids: CASSVVDSAAGNTIYF. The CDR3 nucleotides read TGTGCCAGCAGTGTAGTCGATTCAGCGGCTGGAAACACCATATATTTT.

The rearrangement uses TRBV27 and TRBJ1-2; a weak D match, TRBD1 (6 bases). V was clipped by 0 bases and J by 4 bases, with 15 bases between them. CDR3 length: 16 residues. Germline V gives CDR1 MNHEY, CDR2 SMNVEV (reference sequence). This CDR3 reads CASSLSMVQGIYGYTF. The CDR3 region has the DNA TGTGCCAGCAGTTTATCGATGGTTCAGGGGATCTATGGCTACACCTTC.

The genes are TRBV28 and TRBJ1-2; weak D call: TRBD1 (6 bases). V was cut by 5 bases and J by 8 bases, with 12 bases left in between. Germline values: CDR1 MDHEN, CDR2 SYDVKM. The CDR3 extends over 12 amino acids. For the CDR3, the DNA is TGTGCCAGCAGTCGGGGACAAATAGGCTACACCTTC. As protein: CASSRGQIGYTF.

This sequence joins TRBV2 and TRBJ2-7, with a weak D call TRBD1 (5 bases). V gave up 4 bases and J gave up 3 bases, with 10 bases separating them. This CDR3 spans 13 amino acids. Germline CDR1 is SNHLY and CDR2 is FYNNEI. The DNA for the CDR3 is TGTGCCAGCAGTGGTTTGGACAACTACGAGCAGTACTTC. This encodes CASSGLDNYEQYF.

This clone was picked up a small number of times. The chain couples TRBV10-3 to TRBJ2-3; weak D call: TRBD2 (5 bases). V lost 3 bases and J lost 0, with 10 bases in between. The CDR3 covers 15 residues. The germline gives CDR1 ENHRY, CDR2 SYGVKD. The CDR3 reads CAISEADTSTDTQYF. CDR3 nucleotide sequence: TGTGCCATCAGTGAAGCGGATACTAGCACAGATACGCAGTATTTT.

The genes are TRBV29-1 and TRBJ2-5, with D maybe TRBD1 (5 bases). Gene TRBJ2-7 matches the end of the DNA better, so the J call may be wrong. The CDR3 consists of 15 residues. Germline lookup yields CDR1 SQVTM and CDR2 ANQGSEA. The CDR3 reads CSVEDSTGKGYEQYF. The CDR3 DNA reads TGCAGCGTTGAAGATTCTACAGGAAAGGGCTACGAGCAGTACTTC.

The CDR3 spells CASSQFRGEQFF. The DNA for the CDR3 is TGCGCCAGCAGCCAATTTAGGGGTGAGCAGTTCTTC. V and J are TRBV4-3 and TRBJ2-1, with D maybe TRBD1 (5 bases). CDR3 length: 12 amino acids. V lost 2 bases and J lost 9, with 8 bases in between. Germline values: CDR1 LGHNA, CDR2 YSLEER.

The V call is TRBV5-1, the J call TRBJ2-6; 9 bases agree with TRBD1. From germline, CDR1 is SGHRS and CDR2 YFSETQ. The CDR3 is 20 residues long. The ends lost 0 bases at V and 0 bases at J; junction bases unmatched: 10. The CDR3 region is CASSLVGTGRLSSGANVLTF. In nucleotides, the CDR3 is TGCGCCAGCAGCTTGGTCGGGACAGGGAGGTTAAGCTCTGGGGCCAACGTCCTGACTTTC.